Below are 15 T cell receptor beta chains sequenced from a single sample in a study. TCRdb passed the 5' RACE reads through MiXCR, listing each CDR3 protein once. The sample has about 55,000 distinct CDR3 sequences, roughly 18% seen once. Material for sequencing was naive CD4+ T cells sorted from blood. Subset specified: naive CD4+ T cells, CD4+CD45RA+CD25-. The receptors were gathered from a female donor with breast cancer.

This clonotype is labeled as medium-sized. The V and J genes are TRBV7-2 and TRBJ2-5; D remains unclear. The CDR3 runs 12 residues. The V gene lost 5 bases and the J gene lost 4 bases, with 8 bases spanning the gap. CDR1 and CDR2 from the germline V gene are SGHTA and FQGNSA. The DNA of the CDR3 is TGTGCCAGCAGCCCCGCTAGAGAGACCCAGTACTTC. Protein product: CASSPARETQYF.

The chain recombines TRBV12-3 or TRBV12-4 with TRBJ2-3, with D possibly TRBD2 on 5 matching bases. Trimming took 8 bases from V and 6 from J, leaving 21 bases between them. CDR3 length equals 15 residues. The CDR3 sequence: CASLKQDWSLDTQYF. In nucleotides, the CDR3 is TGTGCCAGCCTAAAGCAGGACTGGAGCTTGGATACGCAGTATTTT.

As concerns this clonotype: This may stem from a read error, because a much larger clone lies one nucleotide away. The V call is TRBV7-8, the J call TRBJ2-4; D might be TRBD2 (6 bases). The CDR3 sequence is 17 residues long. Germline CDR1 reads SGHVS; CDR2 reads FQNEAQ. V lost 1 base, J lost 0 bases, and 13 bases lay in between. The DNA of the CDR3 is TGTGCCAGCAGCTTAGACAGACCGGGACTAGCCAAAAACATTCAGTACTTC. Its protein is CASSLDRPGLAKNIQYF.

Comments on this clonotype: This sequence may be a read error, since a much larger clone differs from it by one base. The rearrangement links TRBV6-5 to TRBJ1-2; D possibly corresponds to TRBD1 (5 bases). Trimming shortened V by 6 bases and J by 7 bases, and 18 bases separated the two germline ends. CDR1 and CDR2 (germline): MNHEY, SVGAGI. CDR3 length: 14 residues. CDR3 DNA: TGTGCCAGCAGCCGGGAGCGGGGACGGCTTGGCTACACCTTC. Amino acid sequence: CASSRERGRLGYTF.

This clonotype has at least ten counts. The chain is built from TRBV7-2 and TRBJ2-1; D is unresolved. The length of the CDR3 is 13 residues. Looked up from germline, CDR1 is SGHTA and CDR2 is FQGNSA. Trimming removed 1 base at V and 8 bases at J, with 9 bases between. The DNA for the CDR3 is TGTGCCAGCAGCTTAGTGGGTGGCGATGAGCAGTTCTTC. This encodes CASSLVGGDEQFF.

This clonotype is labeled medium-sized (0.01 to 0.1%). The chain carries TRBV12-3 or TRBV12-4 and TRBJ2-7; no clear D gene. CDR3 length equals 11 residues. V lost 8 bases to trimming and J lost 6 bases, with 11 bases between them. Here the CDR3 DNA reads TGTGCCAGCGGCAAGACTGTCGAGCAGTACTTC. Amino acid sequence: CASGKTVEQYF.

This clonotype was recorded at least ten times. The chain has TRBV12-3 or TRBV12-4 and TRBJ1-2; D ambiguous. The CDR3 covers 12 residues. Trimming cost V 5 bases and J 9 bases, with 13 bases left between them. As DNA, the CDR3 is TGTGCCAGCAGTCCAGCCGATAGGAGCTACACCTTC. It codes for CASSPADRSYTF.

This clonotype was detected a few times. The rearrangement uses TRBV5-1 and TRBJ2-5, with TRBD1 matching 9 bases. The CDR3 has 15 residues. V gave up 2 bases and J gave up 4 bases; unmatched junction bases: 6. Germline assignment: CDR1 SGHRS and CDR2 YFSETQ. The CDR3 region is CASSFFGQGSETQYF. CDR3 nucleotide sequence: TGCGCCAGCAGCTTCTTTGGACAGGGGTCAGAGACCCAGTACTTC.

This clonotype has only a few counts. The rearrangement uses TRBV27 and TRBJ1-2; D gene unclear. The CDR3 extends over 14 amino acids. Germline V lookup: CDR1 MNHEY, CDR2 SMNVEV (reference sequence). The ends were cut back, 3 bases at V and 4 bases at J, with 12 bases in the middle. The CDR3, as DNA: TGTGCCAGCAGTTTCCAGGACGGTCGCTATGGCTACACCTTC. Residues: CASSFQDGRYGYTF.

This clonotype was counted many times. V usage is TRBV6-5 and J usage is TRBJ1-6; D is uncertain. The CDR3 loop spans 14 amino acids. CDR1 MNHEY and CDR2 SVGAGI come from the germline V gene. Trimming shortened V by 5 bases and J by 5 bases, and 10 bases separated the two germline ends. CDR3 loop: CASSPGLNNSPLHF. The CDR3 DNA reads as TGTGCCAGCAGTCCCGGGTTGAATAATTCACCCCTCCACTTT.

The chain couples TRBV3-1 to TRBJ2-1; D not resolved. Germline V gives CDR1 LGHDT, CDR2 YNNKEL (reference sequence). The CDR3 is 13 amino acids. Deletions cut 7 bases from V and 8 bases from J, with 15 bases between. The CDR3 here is CASKDHTNYEQFF. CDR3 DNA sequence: TGTGCCAGCAAAGACCACACCAACTATGAGCAGTTCTTC.

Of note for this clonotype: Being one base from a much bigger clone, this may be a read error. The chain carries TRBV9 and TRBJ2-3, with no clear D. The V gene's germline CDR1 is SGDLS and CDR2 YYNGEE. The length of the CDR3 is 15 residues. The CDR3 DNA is TGTGCCAGCAGCCTAGAAGGTGCACCCACAGATGCGCAGTATTTT. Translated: CASSLEGAPTDAQYF.

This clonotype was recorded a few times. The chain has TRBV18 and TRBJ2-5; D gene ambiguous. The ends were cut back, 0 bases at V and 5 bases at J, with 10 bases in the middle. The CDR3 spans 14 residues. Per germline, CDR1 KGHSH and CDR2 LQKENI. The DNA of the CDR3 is TGTGCCAGCTCACCACCGGGGATTCCGGAGACCCAGTACTTC. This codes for CASSPPGIPETQYF.

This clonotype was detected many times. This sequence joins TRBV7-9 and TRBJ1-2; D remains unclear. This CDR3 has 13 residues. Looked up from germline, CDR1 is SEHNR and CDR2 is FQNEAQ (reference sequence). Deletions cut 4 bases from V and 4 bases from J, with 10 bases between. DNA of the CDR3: TGTGCCAGCAGCTCCTCGGACGGCTATGGCTACACCTTC. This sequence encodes CASSSSDGYGYTF. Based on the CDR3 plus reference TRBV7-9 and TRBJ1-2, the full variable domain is DTGVSQNPRHKITKRGQNVTFRCDPISEHNRLYWYRQTLGQGPEFLTYFQNEAQLEKSRLLSDRFSAERPKGSFSTLEIQRTEQGDSAMYLCASSSSDGYGYTFGSGTRLTVV.

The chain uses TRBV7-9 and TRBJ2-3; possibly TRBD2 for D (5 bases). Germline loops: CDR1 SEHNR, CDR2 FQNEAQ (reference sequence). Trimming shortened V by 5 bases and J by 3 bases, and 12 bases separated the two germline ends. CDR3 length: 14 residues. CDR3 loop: CASSPAALTDTQYF. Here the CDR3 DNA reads TGTGCCAGCAGCCCAGCGGCGTTAACAGATACGCAGTATTTT.